This is a list of T cell receptor beta chains from one sample in a study of T-cell reconstitution after alpha-beta-depleted transplantation in children. TCRdb reprocessed the PCR reads via MiXCR and lists one record per CDR3 protein. This sample has around 800,000 distinct CDR3 sequences, with about 15% found just once. Sequenced material: PBMCs, mostly from graft donor cells, taken 360 days after TCRalphabeta/CD19-depleted stem cell transplant. These TCRs come from a male patient under 18 who had a stem cell transplant for acute lymphoblastic leukemia, so the T cells may come from the graft donor. Each CDR3 is given with its conserved first and last residue. The D gene is left open where the match is weak. Part of the rows lack a size; the others show once, few, many or a class for expanded clones.

V gene	D gene	clone size	CDR3 length	J gene	CDR3 DNA	CDR3 protein
TRBV10-3	NA	few	15	TRBJ1-1	TGTGCCATCAGTGAGTCGATGTCAGGGTACACTGAAGCTTTCTTT	CAISESMSGYTEAFF
TRBV14	NA	few	18	TRBJ2-3	TGTGCCAGCACGGCTCTTTTTAGTACCCGAATAGAAGGGAATACGCAGTATTTT	CASTALFSTRIEGNTQYF
TRBV29-1	NA	few	10	TRBJ2-3	TGCAGCGCCCACACAGATACGCAGTATTTT	CSAHTDTQYF
TRBV11-2	TRBD2	NA	18	TRBJ2-1	TGTGCCAGCAGCTCATCTTCATTCGGACTAGCGGGACGCAATGAGCAGTTCTTC	CASSSSSFGLAGRNEQFF
TRBV7-8	NA	NA	14	TRBJ2-2	TGTGCCAGCAGCTTAGATGCGTGGGGCGGGGAGCTGTTTTTT	CASSLDAWGGELFF
TRBV19	TRBD1	NA	14	TRBJ2-7	TGTGCCAGTAGTATGTCCGGGACAGGAGGCGAGCAGTACTTC	CASSMSGTGGEQYF
TRBV20-1	TRBD1	few	11	TRBJ2-1	TGCAGTGCTAAGGACAGGGGGCTAGGATTCTTC	CSAKDRGLGFF
TRBV12-3/TRBV12-4	TRBD2	many	17	TRBJ2-5	TGTGCCAGCAGTTTCGGACTGGGACTAGCGGGAAAAGAGACCCAGTACTTC	CASSFGLGLAGKETQYF
TRBV13	NA	NA	12	TRBJ2-5	TGTGCCAGCAGCTGGAATTGGGAGACCCAGTACTTC	CASSWNWETQYF
TRBV6-5	NA	few	16	TRBJ1-2	TGTGCCAGCAGTTACTCGATAGGGGGGGATAACTATGGCTACACCTTC	CASSYSIGGDNYGYTF
TRBV5-1	NA	few	12	TRBJ2-1	TGCGCCAGCAGCGCTATCGATTATGAGCAGTTCTTC	CASSAIDYEQFF
TRBV12-3/TRBV12-4	NA	NA	14	TRBJ2-7	TGTGCCAGCAGTACCACGCCCCCTCTATTCGAGCAGTACTTC	CASSTTPPLFEQYF
TRBV18	NA	NA	14	TRBJ2-4	TGTGCCAGCTCACGAGGGGCGGCCAAAAACATTCAGTACTTC	CASSRGAAKNIQYF
TRBV5-1	NA	NA	13	TRBJ2-5	TGCGCCAGCAGCGTGGACAGAAGGGAGACCCAGTACTTC	CASSVDRRETQYF
TRBV18	NA	NA	15	TRBJ1-3	TGTGCCAGCTCTTGGACAGCGAGCTCTGGAAACACCATATATTTT	CASSWTASSGNTIYF
TRBV4-1	TRBD2	few	15	TRBJ2-1	TGCGCCAGCAGCCTCGGGGGAGGGCCCGTAGATGAGCAGTTCTTC	CASSLGGGPVDEQFF
TRBV5-1	NA	few	15	TRBJ2-7	TGCGCCAGCAGCTTGAGAAGGGCAGGCTCCTACGAGCAGTACTTC	CASSLRRAGSYEQYF
TRBV11-1	NA	few	20	TRBJ2-2	TGTGCCAGCAGCTTAGGGGCAGGGGGGATACCACCCGCGAACACCGGGGAGCTGTTTTTT	CASSLGAGGIPPANTGELFF
TRBV29-1	NA	few	14	TRBJ2-7	TGCAGCGCCACCAAATCAGGTTGGCCCTACGAGCAGTACTTC	CSATKSGWPYEQYF
TRBV5-1	TRBD2	few	16	TRBJ2-1	TGCGCCAGCAGCTTGGTTGTCCTAGCGGGATACAATGAGCAGTTCTTC	CASSLVVLAGYNEQFF
TRBV27	TRBD1	NA	17	TRBJ2-5	TGTGCCAGCAGTCCCCGGGACAGGGCAGCCATGGGAGAGACCCAGTACTTC	CASSPRDRAAMGETQYF
TRBV2	TRBD1	many	15	TRBJ2-3	TGTGCCAGCATCTCACCGGGACAGGACTCAGATACGCAGTATTTT	CASISPGQDSDTQYF
TRBV11-3	NA	many	13	TRBJ2-1	TGTGCCAGCAGCTTAGCCCGATACAATGAGCAGTTCTTC	CASSLARYNEQFF
TRBV5-1	NA	NA	12	TRBJ1-2	TGCGCCAGCAGCCCCGACATGGATGGCTACACCTTC	CASSPDMDGYTF
TRBV11-3	TRBD1	NA	15	TRBJ2-3	TGTGCCAGCAGCCGCGCGGGACAGGGGCCCGATACGCAGTATTTT	CASSRAGQGPDTQYF
TRBV7-7	TRBD1	NA	19	TRBJ2-2	TGTGCCAGCAGCCCTGGGATGGAATTGGGACAGGGGAAGACCGGGGAGCTGTTTTTT	CASSPGMELGQGKTGELFF
TRBV6-5	NA	few	15	TRBJ1-1	TGTGCCAGCAGTTATGGCTTAGGGGCCCAGACTGAAGCTTTCTTT	CASSYGLGAQTEAFF
TRBV10-3	NA	NA	13	TRBJ2-1	TGTGCCATCAGCGGGGGCGCCTACAATGAGCAGTTCTTC	CAISGGAYNEQFF
TRBV12-3/TRBV12-4	NA	few	13	TRBJ1-1	TGTGCCAGCAGTTTCGTAGGGTTGACTGAAGCTTTCTTT	CASSFVGLTEAFF
TRBV29-1	NA	few	11	TRBJ2-1	TGCAGCGTCCAAAACTACAATGAGCAGTTCTTC	CSVQNYNEQFF
TRBV4-1	TRBD2	few	19	TRBJ2-2	TGCGCCAGCAGCCAACTCGGGCTAGCGGGACCCCTCGGGACCGGGGAGCTGTTTTTT	CASSQLGLAGPLGTGELFF
TRBV7-9	TRBD1	NA	14	TRBJ1-4	TGTGCCAGCAGCTTAGCGCAGGGGGGCGAAAAACTGTTTTTT	CASSLAQGGEKLFF
TRBV29-1	NA	few	14	TRBJ1-2	TGCAGCTCCGAACCGGGACCCCGACGGGGTGGCTACACCTTC	CSSEPGPRRGGYTF
TRBV5-1	TRBD1	NA	14	TRBJ2-7	TGCGCCAGCAGTCCCCACAGGGGGAACTACGAGCAGTACTTC	CASSPHRGNYEQYF
TRBV20-1	NA	few	11	TRBJ2-3	TGCAGTGCCAGATACACAGATACGCAGTATTTT	CSARYTDTQYF
TRBV10-1	NA	few	13	TRBJ1-6	TGCGCCAGCAGTGAGTCCCGTTATTCACCCCTCCACTTT	CASSESRYSPLHF
TRBV12-3/TRBV12-4	TRBD2	few	17	TRBJ2-1	TGTGCCAGCAGTTTAGAGACTAGCGGGTGGACCTACAATGAGCAGTTCTTC	CASSLETSGWTYNEQFF
TRBV29-1	NA	few	13	TRBJ1-3	TGCAGCGTTGATCCCAGGGAGGGAAACACCATATATTTT	CSVDPREGNTIYF
TRBV18	NA	NA	18	TRBJ2-6	TGTGCCAGCTCACCTGGCGGAATGGGGATCTCTGGGGCCAACGTCCTGACTTTC	CASSPGGMGISGANVLTF
TRBV5-1	TRBD2	few	17	TRBJ2-1	TGCGCCAGCAGCTTGGGGGGACTAGCGGGATGGAAGAATGAGCAGTTCTTC	CASSLGGLAGWKNEQFF
TRBV11-3	NA	few	13	TRBJ1-2	TGTGCCAGCAGTCCCACAGGGTGGCGTGGCTACACCTTC	CASSPTGWRGYTF
TRBV20-1	NA	few	13	TRBJ1-5	TGCAGTGCTCGAGTGCGTAGCAATCAGCCCCAGCATTTT	CSARVRSNQPQHF
TRBV5-5	NA	NA	15	TRBJ2-1	TGTGCCAGCAGCTTGTGGGACACCGCCTACAATGAGCAGTTCTTC	CASSLWDTAYNEQFF
TRBV5-1	NA	few	15	TRBJ2-1	TGCGCCAGCAACCCTACAGGTCAGATCAACAATGAGCAGTTCTTC	CASNPTGQINNEQFF
TRBV28	NA	many	15	TRBJ2-1	TGTGCCAGCAGTTTCAATCTACAACTTTACAATGAGCAGTTCTTC	CASSFNLQLYNEQFF
TRBV12-3/TRBV12-4	TRBD1	NA	13	TRBJ1-2	TGTGCCAGCACCTCGGGACAGGGTGACGGCTACACCTTC	CASTSGQGDGYTF